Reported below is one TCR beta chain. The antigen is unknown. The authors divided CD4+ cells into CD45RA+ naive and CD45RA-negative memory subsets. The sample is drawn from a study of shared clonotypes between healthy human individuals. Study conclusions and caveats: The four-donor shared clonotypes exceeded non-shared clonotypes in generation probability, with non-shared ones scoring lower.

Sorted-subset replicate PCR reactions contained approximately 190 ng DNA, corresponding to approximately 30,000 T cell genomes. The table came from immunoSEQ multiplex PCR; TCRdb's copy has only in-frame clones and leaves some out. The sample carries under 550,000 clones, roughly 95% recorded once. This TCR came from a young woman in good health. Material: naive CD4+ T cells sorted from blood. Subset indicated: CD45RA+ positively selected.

Written as DNA, the CDR3 is TGTGCCAGCAGCCGCGACAGGGGAGAGACCCAGTACTTC. Protein sequence: CASSRDRGETQYF. J is TRBJ2-5 and V is TRBV7-9; 8 bases map to TRBD1. The germline gives CDR1 SEHNR, CDR2 FQNEAQ (reference sequence). CDR3 length equals 13 residues. V lost 5 bases to trimming and J lost 4 bases; unmatched junction nucleotides: 3.